This T cell receptor (beta chain) is from a study of naive and memory T cell subsets (dated by TCRdb to about 2017). General notes on the study: In the figure summarizing the skin biopsy and whole blood samples, 10 or so blood donors, 7 tuberculin skin test biopsies and 3 saline control biopsies were reported. PCR2 was typically run as a SYBR Green qPCR and stopped at a set threshold, although low-input samples could use end-point PCR of around 6 cycles instead. What the authors observed across the whole study: The RNA-based method was acknowledged to be potentially sensitive to changes in TCR transcripts with T cell activation and differentiation.

The CDR3, cysteine through phenylalanine, is 13 amino acids long. The sequence is cut down to CDR3 DNA, 39 bases in frame from base 1. V lost 10 bases and J lost 3 bases; the stretch between them is 17 bases long. CDR1 and CDR2, per the germline V gene (reference sequence), are SGHNT and YYREEE. In its sample, this clonotype was seen many times. What antigen it recognizes has not been identified. Per-base qualities were not stored, and no clone one base away is much larger. To prepare the library, 5' RACE was applied. For the blood and skin samples, reverse transcription of TCR RNA was done with SuperScript IV along with alpha and beta constant region primers. The ligated cDNA was amplified by four rounds of PCR, in which nested alpha and beta constant region primers were used together with the SP2 primer. Using T4 RNA ligase 1, an oligonucleotide carrying both the Illumina SP2 primer and a UMI was ligated onto the 3' end of the cDNA. To prevent hairpin formation, the 12-nucleotide UMI was made up of two random hexamers with an eight-base spacer between them. From the second PCR onward, TCR alpha and beta chain libraries were processed separately and dual indexed for multiplexing. After pooling, the indexed libraries were analyzed by capillary electrophoresis and sequenced on either an Illumina MiSeq or NextSeq. PhiX DNA at about 4.5-8% was spiked into libraries to increase base diversity and improve cluster recognition. For the original study's pipeline: Demultiplexor extracted UMIs from read 2, combined them with read 1 TCR sequence, and split reads by sample indices. V and J genes and V-J junctions were identified by Decombinator, which gave every TCR a five-part identifier that included V and J deletions. UMIs were used by Collapsinator to correct sequencing errors and PCR amplification heterogeneity, so that a UMI-based abundance was obtained for each TCR. CDR3Translator turned identifiers into nucleotide sequence, translated that sequence into amino acids, and pulled out CDR3 regions based on terminal motifs. Error-corrected counts of alpha and beta TCRs from blood and skin were compared after being normalized to the amount of input RNA. In-frame beta chains were kept once TCRdb had trimmed the public reads at Q25 with fastp and called clones with MiXCR. Every CDR3 protein is listed once, alongside the most common genes and DNA of its rows. The V and J calls, along with clone size, are taken from TCRdb and not from the paper's own processing. In all, the sample holds about 22,000 distinct CDR3 sequences, and roughly 4% of those were seen once. The top ten clonotypes cover 7% to 10% of the sample.

For whole blood analysis, roughly 2.4 ml of peripheral blood was drawn from adult healthy volunteers into Tempus tubes, and RNA was extracted according to the manufacturer's instructions. The study described a robust, sensitive protocol for amplifying, sequencing and analyzing TCRs, using 3' ligation of a UMI-containing oligonucleotide to TCR cDNA. Total RNA was treated with RQ1 DNase, without cell sorting, prior to reverse transcription, with an input of roughly 1 to 1000 ng being targeted. To check how robust the pipeline was in samples where T cells make up a minority population, libraries were built from skin biopsies and whole blood.

The clonotype was recovered from a male donor in good health. Recombination linked TRBV5-4 to TRBJ2-7; the D region possibly corresponds to TRBD1 (7 bases align). The DNA sequence follows: TGTGCCGGAGGGACAGCCCCAAACTACGAGCAGTACTTC. Translated, this is CAGGTAPNYEQYF. With all but the CDR3 taken from the reference TRBV5-4 and TRBJ2-7 genes, the full variable domain is: ETGVTQSPTHLIKTRGQQVTLRCSSQSGHNTVSWYQQALGQGPQFIFQYYREEENGRGNFPPRFSGLQFPNYSSELNVNALELDDSALYLCAGGTAPNYEQYFGPGTRLTVT.